The clone carrying this TCR beta chain was detected many times. V gave up 2 bases and J gave up 9 bases; unmatched junction bases: 5. Germline assignment: CDR1 GTSNPN and CDR2 SVGIG (reference sequence). This CDR3 is 12 amino acids long. The method was immunoSEQ multiplex PCR; TCRdb's version includes in-frame clones alone and lacks a portion of them. The sample lists approximately 120,000 clones; 90% to 98% were seen once. This sample stems from a study of T cell changes during pregnancy in multiple sclerosis. This TCR derives from a female donor with multiple sclerosis, enrolled in a pregnancy study. This chain connects TRBV30 to TRBJ1-2; the match to TRBD1 covers 8 bases. The input for sequencing was peripheral blood, taken after pregnancy. The CDR3 DNA reads as TGTGCCTGGAGTCTCGACAGGGGAAGCTACACCTTC. Translation: CAWSLDRGSYTF.